This TCR beta chain was found in a study of blood T cell repertoires in COVID-19. How the authors handled the data: The authors estimated nucleated cell counts from reference gene primer amplification. This table comes from immunoSEQ multiplex PCR, and its TCRdb copy is limited to in-frame clones, with some not included. V and J calls plus clone size are reproduced from that table; the DNA served to infer D and trimming. Counted here are about 220,000 clones, roughly 85% occurring once; the ten biggest clones make up approximately 2.3%. This clone was counted between two and nine times. Trimming cost V 0 bases and J 5 bases, with 16 bases left between them. The CDR3 is made up of 16 amino acids. CDR1 LGHNA and CDR2 YSLEER come from the germline V gene.

This TCR derives from a woman in her 70s with COVID-19, enrolled during active disease. The specimen was peripheral blood. V usage is TRBV4-3 and J usage is TRBJ1-2, with D possibly TRBD1 on 5 matching bases. The DNA of the CDR3 is TGCGCCAGCAGCCAAGAAACCCCTCCTAGGGGTTATGGCTACACCTTC. Protein sequence: CASSQETPPRGYGYTF.